The sequence of this T cell receptor beta chain was determined in a study of blood T cell repertoires in COVID-19. Turning to the study itself: In each case, the material was cDNA or gDNA derived from T cells, B-cell-depleted T cells, or PBMCs.

As originally analysed: Amplification of reference gene primers provided the estimated nucleated cell counts. The data were produced by immunoSEQ multiplex PCR, yet TCRdb's version contains in-frame clones alone and is incomplete. Clone size and the V and J calls come from that table; the DNA yielded D and trimming. Here the sample spans about 14,000 clones, over 80% being singletons. This receptor was obtained from a human donor in a cohort sampled during active COVID-19. Sequencing was done on a sample of peripheral blood.

This CDR3 reads CASSRGAQPQHF. The CDR3 nucleotides read TGTGCCAGCAGCCGAGGCGCCCAGCCCCAGCATTTT. This chain uses TRBV28 with TRBJ1-5; D is undetermined. Trimming stripped 6 bases from V and 7 bases from J, with 10 bases between. CDR3 length: 12 amino acids. The germline V gene has CDR1 MDHEN and CDR2 SYDVKM.